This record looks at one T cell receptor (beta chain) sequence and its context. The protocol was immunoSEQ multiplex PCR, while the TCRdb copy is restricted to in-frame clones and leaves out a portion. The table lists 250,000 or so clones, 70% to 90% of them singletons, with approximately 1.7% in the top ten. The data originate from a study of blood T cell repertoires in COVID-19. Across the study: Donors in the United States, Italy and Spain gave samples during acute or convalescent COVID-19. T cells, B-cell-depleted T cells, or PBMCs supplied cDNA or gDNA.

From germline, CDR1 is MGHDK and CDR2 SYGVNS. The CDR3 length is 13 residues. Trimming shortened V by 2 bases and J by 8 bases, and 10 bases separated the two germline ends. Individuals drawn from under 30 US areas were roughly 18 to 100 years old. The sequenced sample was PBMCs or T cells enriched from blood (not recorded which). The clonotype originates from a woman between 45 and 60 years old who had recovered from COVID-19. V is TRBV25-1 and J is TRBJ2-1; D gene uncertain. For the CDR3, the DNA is TGTGCCAGCAGTGAAACAAAGTATTATGAGCAGTTCTTC. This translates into CASSETKYYEQFF.